What follows is one T cell receptor (beta chain) and its context. Its antigen remains unknown. The CDR3 is 13 amino acids. The J segment lost 4 bases and the V segment lost 5 bases, leaving 4 bases of the junction unmatched. Germline-derived CDR1 and CDR2 are SEHNR and FQNEAQ (reference sequence). This sample was taken from a study of CD8+ T cells in alopecia areata. Study background: A 6-month off-drug phase came after tofacitinib, which had lasted 6 to 18 months.

Extracted RNA was reverse transcribed, and the resulting cDNA served as sequencing template. Assay: immunoSEQ multiplex PCR; the TCRdb copy retains only in-frame clones and omits some. The sample has roughly 280,000 clones, 60% seen once. Treatment of the sample: oral pan-JAK inhibitor, 5-10 mg twice daily. Whole-study findings and limits: In patients, TCRs were shared less clearly than in mice, and HLA may possibly be involved. Higher clonality and more expanded CD8+ clones appeared in lesional than normal scalp. A large proportion of expanded lesional clones were detected persisting in scalp and blood during tofacitinib.

This chain connects TRBV7-9 to TRBJ1-2; 7 bases match TRBD1. This receptor was identified in a human donor with alopecia areata. This specimen consisted of CD4+ T cells sorted from blood, obtained at roughly week 52, from a patient treated with tofacitinib. The CDR3 sequence is CASSPGTAYGYTF. DNA of the CDR3: TGTGCCAGCAGCCCCGGGACAGCCTATGGCTACACCTTC. Together with reference TRBV7-9 and TRBJ1-2, the CDR3 gives the full variable domain: DTGVSQNPRHKITKRGQNVTFRCDPISEHNRLYWYRQTLGQGPEFLTYFQNEAQLEKSRLLSDRFSAERPKGSFSTLEIQRTEQGDSAMYLCASSPGTAYGYTFGSGTRLTVV.